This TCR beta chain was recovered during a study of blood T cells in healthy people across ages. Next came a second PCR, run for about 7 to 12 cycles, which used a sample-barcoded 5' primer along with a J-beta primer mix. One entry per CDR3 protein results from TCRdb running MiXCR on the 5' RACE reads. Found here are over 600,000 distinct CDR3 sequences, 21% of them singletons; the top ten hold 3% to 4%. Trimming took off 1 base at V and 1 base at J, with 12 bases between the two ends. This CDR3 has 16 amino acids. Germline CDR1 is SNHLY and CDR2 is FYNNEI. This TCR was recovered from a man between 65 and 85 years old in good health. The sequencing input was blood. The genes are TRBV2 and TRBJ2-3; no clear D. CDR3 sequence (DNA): TGTGCCAGCAGTGAAGTCGCGGACCCCGGCACAGATACGCAGTATTTT. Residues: CASSEVADPGTDTQYF.